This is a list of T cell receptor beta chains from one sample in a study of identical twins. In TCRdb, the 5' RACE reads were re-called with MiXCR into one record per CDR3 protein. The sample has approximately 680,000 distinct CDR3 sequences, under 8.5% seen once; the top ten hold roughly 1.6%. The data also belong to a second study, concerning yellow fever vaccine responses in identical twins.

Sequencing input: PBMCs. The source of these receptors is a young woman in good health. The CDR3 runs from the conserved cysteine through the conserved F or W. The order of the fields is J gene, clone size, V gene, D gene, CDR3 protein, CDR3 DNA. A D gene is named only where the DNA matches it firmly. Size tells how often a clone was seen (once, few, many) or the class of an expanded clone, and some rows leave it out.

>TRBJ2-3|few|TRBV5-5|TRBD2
CASSLAPSGSPSTDTQYF
TGTGCCAGCAGCTTGGCACCTAGCGGGAGCCCTAGCACAGATACGCAGTATTTT
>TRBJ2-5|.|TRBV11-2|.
CASSWTVGQETQYF
TGTGCCAGCAGCTGGACGGTGGGGCAAGAGACCCAGTACTTC
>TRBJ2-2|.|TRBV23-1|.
CASSQSAVRPYTGELFF
TGCGCCAGCAGTCAATCTGCAGTCAGACCATACACCGGGGAGCTGTTTTTT
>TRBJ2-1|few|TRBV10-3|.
CAISRKGPQDEQFF
TGTGCCATCAGTAGGAAGGGACCCCAGGATGAGCAGTTCTTC
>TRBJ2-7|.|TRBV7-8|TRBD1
CASSSSTGGPSSYEQYF
TGTGCCAGCAGCTCGAGCACAGGGGGCCCGAGCTCCTACGAGCAGTACTTC
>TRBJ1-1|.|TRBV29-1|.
CSAAQMNTEAFF
TGCAGCGCTGCCCAGATGAACACTGAAGCTTTCTTT
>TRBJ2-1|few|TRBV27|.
CASSLIGRDEQFF
TGTGCCAGCAGTCTTATCGGGCGGGATGAGCAGTTCTTC
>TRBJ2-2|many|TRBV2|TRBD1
CASSPDRLPGELFF
TGTGCCAGCTCCCCGGACAGGCTTCCCGGGGAGCTGTTTTTT
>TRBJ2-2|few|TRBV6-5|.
CASSYGRSPNTGELFF
TGTGCCAGCAGTTACGGCAGGAGTCCGAACACCGGGGAGCTGTTTTTT
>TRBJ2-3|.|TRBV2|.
CASSGWDPRDTQYF
TGTGCCAGCAGTGGATGGGATCCTCGGGATACGCAGTATTTT
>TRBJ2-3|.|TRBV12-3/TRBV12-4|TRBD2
CASSSLFVSSGKGDTQYF
TGTGCCAGCAGTTCTCTCTTCGTGTCTAGCGGGAAGGGGGATACGCAGTATTTT
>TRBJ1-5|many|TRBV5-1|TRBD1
CASSFTGAGDQPQHF
TGCGCCAGCAGTTTTACAGGGGCAGGAGATCAGCCCCAGCATTTT
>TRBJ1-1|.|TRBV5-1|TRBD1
CASSFRDRAEAFF
TGCGCCAGCAGCTTTAGGGACAGGGCTGAAGCTTTCTTT
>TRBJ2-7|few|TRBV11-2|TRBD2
CASSFTSGITYEQYF
TGTGCCAGCAGCTTTACTAGCGGGATAACCTACGAGCAGTACTTC
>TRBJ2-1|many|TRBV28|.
CASFSGDTNEQFF
TGTGCCAGCTTCTCCGGGGATACTAATGAGCAGTTCTTC
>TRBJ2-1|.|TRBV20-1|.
CSAPQPSEQFF
TGCAGTGCCCCCCAGCCAAGTGAGCAGTTCTTC
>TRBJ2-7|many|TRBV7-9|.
CASSLGGGGLDEQYF
TGTGCCAGCAGCTTAGGAGGGGGGGGACTGGACGAGCAGTACTTC
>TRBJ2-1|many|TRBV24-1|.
CATSALTDSLGYEQFF
TGTGCCACCAGTGCCCTGACCGACAGCTTAGGATATGAGCAGTTCTTC
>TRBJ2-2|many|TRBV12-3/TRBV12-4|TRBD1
CASSPLRVIYGTGSTGELFF
TGTGCCAGCAGTCCTCTTCGGGTAATTTACGGGACAGGAAGTACCGGGGAGCTGTTTTTT
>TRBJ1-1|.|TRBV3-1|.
CASSPRGTAMNTEAFF
TGTGCCAGCAGCCCTCGGGGGACGGCCATGAACACTGAAGCTTTCTTT
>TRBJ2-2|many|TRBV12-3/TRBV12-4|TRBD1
CASSRTGSGGELFF
TGTGCCAGCAGTCGGACAGGGTCTGGCGGGGAGCTGTTTTTT
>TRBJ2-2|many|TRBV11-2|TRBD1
CASSLQGAGELFF
TGTGCCAGCAGCTTGCAGGGGGCCGGGGAGCTGTTTTTT
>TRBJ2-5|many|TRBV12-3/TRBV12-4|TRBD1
CASRQQGTGETQYF
TGTGCCAGCAGACAACAGGGGACGGGAGAGACCCAGTACTTC
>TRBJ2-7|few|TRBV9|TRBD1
CASSASRTGGLVEQYF
TGTGCCAGCAGCGCCTCCCGGACAGGGGGCTTGGTTGAGCAGTACTTC
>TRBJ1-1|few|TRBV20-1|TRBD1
CSARDWTGDQDTEAFF
TGCAGTGCTAGAGATTGGACAGGGGACCAGGACACTGAAGCTTTCTTT
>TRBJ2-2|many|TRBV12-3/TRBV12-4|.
CASSGDSHTGELFF
TGTGCCAGCAGTGGGGACTCTCACACCGGGGAGCTGTTTTTT
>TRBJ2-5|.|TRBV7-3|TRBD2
CASSILAGAGETQYF
TGTGCCAGCAGCATTCTAGCGGGAGCCGGAGAGACCCAGTACTTC
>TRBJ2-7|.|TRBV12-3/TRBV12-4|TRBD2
CASSSWAGVNEQYF
TGTGCCAGCAGCTCCTGGGCGGGAGTCAACGAGCAGTACTTC
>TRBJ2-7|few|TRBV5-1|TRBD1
CASSLGNPRDRSSYEQYF
TGCGCCAGCAGCTTGGGTAATCCCCGGGACAGGTCCTCCTACGAGCAGTACTTC
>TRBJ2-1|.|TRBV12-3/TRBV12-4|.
CASSIPGVGLANEQFF
TGTGCCAGCAGCATACCAGGAGTGGGGTTGGCCAATGAGCAGTTCTTC
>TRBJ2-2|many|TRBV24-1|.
CATRETGNTGELFF
TGTGCCACCAGAGAGACAGGCAACACCGGGGAGCTGTTTTTT
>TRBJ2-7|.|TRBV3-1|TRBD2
CASSQRSGGTSGSRNEQYF
TGTGCCAGCAGCCAAAGATCTGGAGGGACTAGCGGGAGTCGGAACGAGCAGTACTTC
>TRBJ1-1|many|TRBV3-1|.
CASSQGPNTEAFF
TGTGCCAGCAGCCAAGGCCCTAACACTGAAGCTTTCTTT
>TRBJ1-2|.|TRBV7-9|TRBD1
CASSKTGDAVYGYTF
TGTGCCAGCAGTAAGACAGGGGATGCTGTCTATGGCTACACCTTC
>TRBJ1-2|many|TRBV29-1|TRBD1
CSVGGGQVANYGYTF
TGCAGCGTTGGGGGGGGACAGGTTGCGAACTATGGCTACACCTTC
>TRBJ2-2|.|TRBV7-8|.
CASSLVTGAGGELFF
TGTGCCAGCAGCTTAGTGACTGGGGCGGGCGGGGAGCTGTTTTTT
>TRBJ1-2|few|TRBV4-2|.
CASSQDGQFYGYTF
TGTGCCAGCAGCCAAGACGGACAGTTTTACGGCTACACCTTC
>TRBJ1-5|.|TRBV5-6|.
CASSFRTPDQPQHF
TGTGCCAGCAGCTTTCGGACACCCGATCAGCCCCAGCATTTT
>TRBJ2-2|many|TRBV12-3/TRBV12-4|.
CASSLYGKNTGELFF
TGTGCCAGCAGTTTGTACGGGAAGAACACCGGGGAGCTGTTTTTT
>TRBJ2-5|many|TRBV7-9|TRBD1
CASSWDRGLQETQYF
TGTGCCAGCAGTTGGGACAGGGGGCTTCAAGAGACCCAGTACTTC
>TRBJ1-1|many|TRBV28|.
CASGATVNTEAFF
TGTGCCAGCGGAGCTACGGTGAACACTGAAGCTTTCTTT
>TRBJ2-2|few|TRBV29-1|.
CSVEGVGQPNTGELFF
TGCAGCGTTGAGGGAGTTGGCCAACCGAACACCGGGGAGCTGTTTTTT
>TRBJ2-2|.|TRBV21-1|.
CASSKGDRPVWDTGELFF
TGTGCCAGCAGCAAAGGGGACAGACCAGTTTGGGACACCGGGGAGCTGTTTTTT
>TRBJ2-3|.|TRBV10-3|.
CAISGRGRTYTDTQYF
TGTGCCATCAGTGGCCGGGGGCGCACATACACAGATACGCAGTATTTT
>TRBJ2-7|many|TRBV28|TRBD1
CASSFQGASEQYF
TGTGCCAGCAGTTTTCAGGGGGCCTCCGAGCAGTACTTC
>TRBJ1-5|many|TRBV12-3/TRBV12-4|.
CASSLQETGLFQHF
TGTGCCAGCAGTTTACAGGAGACAGGCCTCTTCCAGCATTTT
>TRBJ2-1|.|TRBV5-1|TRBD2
CASSLFRGGRAYEQFF
TGCGCCAGCAGCTTGTTCCGCGGCGGGAGGGCCTATGAGCAGTTCTTC
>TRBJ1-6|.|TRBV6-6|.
CASGDSPLHF
TGTGCCAGCGGAGATTCACCCCTCCACTTT
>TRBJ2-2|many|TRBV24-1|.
CATSDFTGELFF
TGTGCCACCAGTGATTTCACCGGGGAGCTGTTTTTT
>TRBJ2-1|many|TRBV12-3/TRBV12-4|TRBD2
CASSLVAGGIYNEQFF
TGTGCCAGCAGTTTAGTTGCGGGAGGAATATACAATGAGCAGTTCTTC
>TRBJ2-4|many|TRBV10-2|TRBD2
CASSMWGSGGTKNIQYF
TGCGCCAGCAGCATGTGGGGCTCGGGGGGAACCAAAAACATTCAGTACTTC
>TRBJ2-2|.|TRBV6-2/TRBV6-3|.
CASRTSVTGELFF
TGTGCCAGCAGAACCAGTGTCACCGGGGAGCTGTTTTTT